This is a list of T cell receptor beta chains from one sample in a study of cytomegalovirus exposure and HLA in healthy donors. Some clones are missing from TCRdb's copy, which holds only in-frame ones; the method was immunoSEQ multiplex PCR. The sample consists of about 140,000 clones, about 84% of them appearing once. The specimen was PBMCs. Receptor source: a man over 45 in good health and CMV-seronegative. Each CDR3 is given with its conserved first and last residue. Each record gives: D gene, J gene, clone size, V gene, CDR3 DNA, CDR3 protein. The D gene is left open where the match is weak. Only some rows state a clone size, as once, few, many or a class for expanded clones.

TRBD1,TRBJ1-1,.,TRBV25-1,TGTGCCAGCAGTGTTTCGGGACAGGGGTCCACTGAAGCTTTCTTT,CASSVSGQGSTEAFF
TRBD2,TRBJ2-5,.,TRBV4-2,TGTGCCAGCAGCCGGGCTAGCGGGATACAAGAGACCCAGTACTTC,CASSRASGIQETQYF
TRBD1,TRBJ2-5,.,TRBV5-1,TGCGCCAGCAGCTCGGACAGGGTCCAAGAGACCCAGTACTTC,CASSSDRVQETQYF
TRBD2,TRBJ2-2,.,TRBV9,TGTGCCAGCAGCGTAGAAGGGTGGGGGGGGAACACCGGGGAGCTGTTTTTT,CASSVEGWGGNTGELFF
.,TRBJ2-2,.,TRBV10-3,TGTGCCATCAGTGAGTCGGGGCTCGGGGAGCTGTTTTTT,CAISESGLGELFF
TRBD2,TRBJ2-3,.,TRBV30,TGTGCCGGGAGGGTTAGCGGGGACACAGATACGCAGTATTTT,CAGRVSGDTDTQYF
TRBD1,TRBJ1-5,.,TRBV19,TGTGCCAGTAGTATAGTCCCGACAGGGGGCAATCAGCCCCAGCATTTT,CASSIVPTGGNQPQHF
TRBD1,TRBJ1-1,few,TRBV9,TGTGCCAGCAGCGCCCCGGGGGGACAGGGGGCTATGAACACTGAAGCTTTCTTT,CASSAPGGQGAMNTEAFF
TRBD2,TRBJ2-7,.,TRBV30,TGTGCCTGGAGCCCTGGACTAGCGGGGGTTTACGAGCAGTACTTC,CAWSPGLAGVYEQYF
TRBD2,TRBJ2-5,.,TRBV11-3,TGTGCCAGCAGCTCCCGGGGGGTAGGGGAGACCCAGTACTTC,CASSSRGVGETQYF
.,TRBJ2-7,.,TRBV19,TGTGCCAGTAGTCCCCCAGGCTTCTCCTACGAGCAGTACTTC,CASSPPGFSYEQYF
.,TRBJ1-6,.,TRBV6-1,TGTGCCAGCATGCGGGGGGCAAATAATTCACCCCTCCACTTT,CASMRGANNSPLHF
.,TRBJ1-4,.,TRBV7-9,TGTGCCAGCAGCTTAGACGGGAATGAAAAACTGTTTTTT,CASSLDGNEKLFF
TRBD1,TRBJ2-7,.,TRBV7-2,TGTGCCAGCAGCTCGCAGAAGGACAGGGCTCCCTACGAGCAGTACTTC,CASSSQKDRAPYEQYF